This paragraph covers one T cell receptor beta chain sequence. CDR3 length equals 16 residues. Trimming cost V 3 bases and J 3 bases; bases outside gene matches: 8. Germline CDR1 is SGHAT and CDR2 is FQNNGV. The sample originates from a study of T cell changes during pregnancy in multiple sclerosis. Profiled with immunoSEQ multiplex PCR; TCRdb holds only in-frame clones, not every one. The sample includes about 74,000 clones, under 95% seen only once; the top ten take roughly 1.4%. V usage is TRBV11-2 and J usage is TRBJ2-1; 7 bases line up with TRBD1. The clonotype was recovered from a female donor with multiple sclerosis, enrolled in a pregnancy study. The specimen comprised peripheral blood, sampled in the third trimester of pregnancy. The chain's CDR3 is CASSLNRDRSYNEQFF. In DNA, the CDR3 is TGTGCCAGCAGCTTGAACCGGGACAGAAGCTACAATGAGCAGTTCTTC.